This T cell receptor (beta chain) was profiled in a study of cytomegalovirus exposure and HLA in healthy donors. Study results and caveats: Follow-up analysis later connected one missense variant in DCLRE1C with trimming of TCR beta V- and J-genes. Earlier analysis found most TCR beta V segments productive about 90% or about 30% of the time. Using a false discovery rate of 0.05, a later analysis showed that approximately 17,000 TCR beta sequences were associated with HLA alleles.

To note about this clone: Its antigen is unknown.

Germline lookup yields CDR1 MNHEY and CDR2 SVGAGI. CDR3 length equals 15 residues. Trimming removed 8 bases from V and 3 bases from J; junction bases left unmatched: 11. Vbeta (60) and Jbeta (13) primers were used in the PCR. Per the authors' pipeline: A follow-up analysis tallied 73 million or so unique TCR beta chains, roughly 9.9 million shared. This table comes from immunoSEQ multiplex PCR, and its TCRdb copy is limited to in-frame clones, with some not included. The V and J calls and clone size were taken over from that table, and D and trimming were inferred from the DNA. The repertoire includes over 150,000 clones, approximately 79% of them detected once, and under 1.5% sits in the top ten.

The TCR originated in a man in his fifties or sixties in good health and CMV-seronegative. The sequencing input was PBMCs. The genes are TRBV6-5 and TRBJ2-5; 8 nucleotides agree with TRBD1. The CDR3 bases are TGTGCCAGCCGCACCCAGGGGGCGTTAGAAGAGACCCAGTACTTC. Translating it yields CASRTQGALEETQYF.